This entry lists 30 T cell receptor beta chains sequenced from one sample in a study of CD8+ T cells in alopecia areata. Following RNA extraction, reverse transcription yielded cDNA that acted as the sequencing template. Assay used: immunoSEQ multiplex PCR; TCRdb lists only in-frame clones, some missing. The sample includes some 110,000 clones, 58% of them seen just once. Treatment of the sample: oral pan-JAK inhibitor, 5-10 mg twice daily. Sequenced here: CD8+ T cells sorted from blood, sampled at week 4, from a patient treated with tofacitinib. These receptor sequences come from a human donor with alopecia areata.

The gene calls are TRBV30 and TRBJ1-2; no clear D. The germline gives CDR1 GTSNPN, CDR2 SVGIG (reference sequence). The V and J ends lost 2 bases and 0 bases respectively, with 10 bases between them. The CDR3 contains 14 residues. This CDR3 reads CAWSPVSANYGYTF. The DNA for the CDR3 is TGTGCCTGGAGTCCGGTATCCGCTAACTATGGCTACACCTTC.

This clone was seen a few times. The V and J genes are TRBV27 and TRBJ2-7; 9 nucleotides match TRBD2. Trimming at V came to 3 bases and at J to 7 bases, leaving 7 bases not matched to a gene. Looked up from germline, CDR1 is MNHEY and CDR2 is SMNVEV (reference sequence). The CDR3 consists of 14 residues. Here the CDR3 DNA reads TGTGCCAGCAGTTTCGGGCTAGCGGGGATGGAGCAGTACTTC. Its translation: CASSFGLAGMEQYF.

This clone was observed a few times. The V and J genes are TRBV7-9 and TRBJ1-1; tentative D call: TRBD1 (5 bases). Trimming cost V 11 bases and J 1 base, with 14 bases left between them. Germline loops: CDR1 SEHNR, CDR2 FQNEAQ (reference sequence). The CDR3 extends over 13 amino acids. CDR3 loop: CARPPGQNTEAFF. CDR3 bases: TGTGCCCGACCCCCAGGGCAGAACACTGAAGCTTTCTTT.

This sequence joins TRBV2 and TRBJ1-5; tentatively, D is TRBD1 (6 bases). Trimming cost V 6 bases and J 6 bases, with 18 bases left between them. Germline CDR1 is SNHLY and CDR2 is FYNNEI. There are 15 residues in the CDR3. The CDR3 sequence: CASSGVGGGIQPQHF. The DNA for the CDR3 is TGTGCCAGCAGCGGTGTCGGGGGCGGAATTCAGCCCCAGCATTTT.

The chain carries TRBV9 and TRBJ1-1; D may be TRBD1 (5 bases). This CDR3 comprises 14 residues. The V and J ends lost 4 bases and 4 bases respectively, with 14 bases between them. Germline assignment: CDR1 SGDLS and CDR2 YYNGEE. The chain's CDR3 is CASSPLVGGTEAFF. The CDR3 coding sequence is TGTGCCAGCAGCCCTCTTGTCGGGGGCACTGAAGCTTTCTTT.

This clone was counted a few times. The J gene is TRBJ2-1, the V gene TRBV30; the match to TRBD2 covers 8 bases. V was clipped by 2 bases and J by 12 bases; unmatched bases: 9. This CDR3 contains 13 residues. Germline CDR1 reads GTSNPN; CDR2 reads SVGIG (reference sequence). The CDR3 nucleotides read TGTGCCTGGAGTCCCCTCGGGGGGGCTTGGCAGTTCTTC. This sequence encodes CAWSPLGGAWQFF.

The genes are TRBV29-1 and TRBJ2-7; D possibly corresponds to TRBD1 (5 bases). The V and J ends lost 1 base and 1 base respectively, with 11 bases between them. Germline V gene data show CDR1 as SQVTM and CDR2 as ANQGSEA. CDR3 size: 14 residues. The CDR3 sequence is CSVEARDESYEQYF. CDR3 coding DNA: TGCAGCGTTGAAGCCAGGGATGAGTCCTACGAGCAGTACTTC.

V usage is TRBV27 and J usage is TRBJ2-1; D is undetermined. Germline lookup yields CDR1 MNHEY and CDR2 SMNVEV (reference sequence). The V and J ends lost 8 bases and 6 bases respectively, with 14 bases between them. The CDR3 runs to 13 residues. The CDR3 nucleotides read TGTGCCAGCGCCCGTGGAATCGCCAATGAGCAGTTCTTC. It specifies CASARGIANEQFF.

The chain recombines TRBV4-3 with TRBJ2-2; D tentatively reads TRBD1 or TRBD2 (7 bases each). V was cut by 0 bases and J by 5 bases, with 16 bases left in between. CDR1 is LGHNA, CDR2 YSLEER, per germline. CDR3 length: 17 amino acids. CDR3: CASSQDVTGEGTGELFF. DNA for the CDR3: TGCGCCAGCAGCCAAGATGTAACAGGGGAGGGGACCGGGGAGCTGTTTTTT.

The CDR3 bases are TGCAGCGTTGAAGAAGGGGGAGACGAGCAGTACTTC. It codes for CSVEEGGDEQYF. The rearrangement links TRBV29-1 to TRBJ2-7; tentatively, D is TRBD1 (6 bases). Trimming shortened V by 0 bases and J by 5 bases, and 8 bases separated the two germline ends. CDR1 and CDR2 (germline): SQVTM, ANQGSEA. The CDR3 runs 12 residues.

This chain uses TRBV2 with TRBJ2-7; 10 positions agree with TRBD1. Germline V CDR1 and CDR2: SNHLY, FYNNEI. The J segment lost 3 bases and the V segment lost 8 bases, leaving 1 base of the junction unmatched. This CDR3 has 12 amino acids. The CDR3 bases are TGTGCCAGCGGACAGGGGGACTACGAGCAGTACTTC. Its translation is CASGQGDYEQYF.

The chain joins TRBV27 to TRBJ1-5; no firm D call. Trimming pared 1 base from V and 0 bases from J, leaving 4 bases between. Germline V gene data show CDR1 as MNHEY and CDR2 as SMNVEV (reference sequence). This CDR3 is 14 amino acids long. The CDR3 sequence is CASSLYPSNQPQHF. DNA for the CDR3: TGTGCCAGCAGTTTATACCCTAGCAATCAGCCCCAGCATTTT.

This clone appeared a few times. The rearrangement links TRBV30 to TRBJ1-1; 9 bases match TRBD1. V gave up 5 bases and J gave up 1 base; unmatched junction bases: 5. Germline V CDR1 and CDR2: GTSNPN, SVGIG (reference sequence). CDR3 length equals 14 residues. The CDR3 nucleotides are TGTGCCTGGGGCTGGGACAGGGAGAACACTGAAGCTTTCTTT. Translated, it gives CAWGWDRENTEAFF.

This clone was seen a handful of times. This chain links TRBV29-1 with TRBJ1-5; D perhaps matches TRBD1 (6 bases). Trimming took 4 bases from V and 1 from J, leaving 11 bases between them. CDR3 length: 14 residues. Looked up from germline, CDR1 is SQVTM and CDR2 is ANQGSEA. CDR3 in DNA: TGCAGCGTTGGAGGCAGGGGAAGCAATCAGCCCCAGCATTTT. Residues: CSVGGRGSNQPQHF.

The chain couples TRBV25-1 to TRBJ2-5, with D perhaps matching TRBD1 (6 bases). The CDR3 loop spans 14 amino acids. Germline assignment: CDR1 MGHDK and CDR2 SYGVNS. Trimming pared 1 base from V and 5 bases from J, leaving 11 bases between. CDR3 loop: CASSESLGGETQYF. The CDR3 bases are TGTGCCAGCAGTGAATCTTTAGGGGGTGAGACCCAGTACTTC.

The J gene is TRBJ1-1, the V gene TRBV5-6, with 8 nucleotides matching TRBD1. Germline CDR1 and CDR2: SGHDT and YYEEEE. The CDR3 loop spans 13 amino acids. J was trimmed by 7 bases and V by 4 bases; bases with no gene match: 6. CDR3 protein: CASSGQGRVEAFF. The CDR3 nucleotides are TGTGCCAGCAGCGGACAGGGTAGGGTTGAAGCTTTCTTT.

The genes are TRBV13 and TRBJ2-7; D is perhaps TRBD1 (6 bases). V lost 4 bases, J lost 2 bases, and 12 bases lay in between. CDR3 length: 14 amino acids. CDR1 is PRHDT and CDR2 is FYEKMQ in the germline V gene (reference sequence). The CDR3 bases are TGTGCCAGCAGCTCCGGACAGACCGCCTACGAGCAGTACTTC. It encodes CASSSGQTAYEQYF.

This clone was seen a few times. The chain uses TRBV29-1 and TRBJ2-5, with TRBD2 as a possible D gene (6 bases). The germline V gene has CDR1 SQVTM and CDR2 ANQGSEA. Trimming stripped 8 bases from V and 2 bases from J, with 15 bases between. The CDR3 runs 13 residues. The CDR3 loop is CSQKRGDQETQYF. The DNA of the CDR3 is TGCAGCCAAAAGCGCGGGGATCAAGAGACCCAGTACTTC.

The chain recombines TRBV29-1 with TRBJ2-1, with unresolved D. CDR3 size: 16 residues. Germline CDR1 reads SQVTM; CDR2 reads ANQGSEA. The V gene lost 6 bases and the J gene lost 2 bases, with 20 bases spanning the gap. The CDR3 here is CSVIGRTDLTYNEQFF. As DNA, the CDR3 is TGCAGCGTCATAGGCAGGACCGACCTTACCTACAATGAGCAGTTCTTC.

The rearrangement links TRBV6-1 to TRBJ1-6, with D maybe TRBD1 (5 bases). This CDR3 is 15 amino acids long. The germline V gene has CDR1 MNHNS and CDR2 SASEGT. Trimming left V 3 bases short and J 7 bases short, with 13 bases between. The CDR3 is CASSDTGEGNSPLHF. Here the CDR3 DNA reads TGTGCCAGCAGTGATACCGGAGAGGGGAATTCACCCCTCCACTTT.

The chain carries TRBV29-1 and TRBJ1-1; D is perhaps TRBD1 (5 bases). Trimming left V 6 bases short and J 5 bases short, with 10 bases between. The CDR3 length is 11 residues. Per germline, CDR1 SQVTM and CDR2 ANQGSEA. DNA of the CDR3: TGCAGCGTGAGGGGACCGACTGAAGCTTTCTTT. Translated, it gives CSVRGPTEAFF.

The CDR3 is CSVETSYEQYF. The CDR3 nucleotides read TGCAGCGTTGAAACCTCCTACGAGCAGTACTTC. V and J are TRBV29-1 and TRBJ2-7, with D unresolved. The CDR3 has 11 residues. Trimming left V 2 bases short and J 0 bases short, with 2 bases between. Per the germline V gene, CDR1 is SQVTM and CDR2 is ANQGSEA.

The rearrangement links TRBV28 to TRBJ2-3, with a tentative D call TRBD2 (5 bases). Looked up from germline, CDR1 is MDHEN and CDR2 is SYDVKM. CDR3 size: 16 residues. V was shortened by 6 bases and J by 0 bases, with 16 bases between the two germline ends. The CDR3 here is CASRGSGWPSTDTQYF. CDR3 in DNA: TGTGCCAGCAGAGGGTCGGGGTGGCCTAGCACAGATACGCAGTATTTT.

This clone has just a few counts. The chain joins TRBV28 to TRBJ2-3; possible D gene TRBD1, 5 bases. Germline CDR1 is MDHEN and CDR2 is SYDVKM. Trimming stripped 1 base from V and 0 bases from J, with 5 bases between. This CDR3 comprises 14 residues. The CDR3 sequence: CASSLSGSTDTQYF. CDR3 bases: TGTGCCAGCAGTTTATCAGGGAGCACAGATACGCAGTATTTT.

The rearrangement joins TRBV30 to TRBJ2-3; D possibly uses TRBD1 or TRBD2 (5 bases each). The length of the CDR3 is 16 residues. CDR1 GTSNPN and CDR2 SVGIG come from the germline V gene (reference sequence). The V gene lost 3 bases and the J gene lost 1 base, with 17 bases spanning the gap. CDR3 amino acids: CAWRADGTYGTDTQYF. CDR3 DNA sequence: TGTGCCTGGAGGGCCGACGGGACCTATGGCACAGATACGCAGTATTTT.

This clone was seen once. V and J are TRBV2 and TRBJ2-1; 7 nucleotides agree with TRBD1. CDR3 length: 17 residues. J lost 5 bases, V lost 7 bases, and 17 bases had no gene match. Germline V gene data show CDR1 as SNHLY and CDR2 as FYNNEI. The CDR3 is CASTPHPNRGYDNEQFF. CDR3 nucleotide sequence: TGTGCCAGCACCCCCCACCCCAACAGGGGTTACGACAATGAGCAGTTCTTC.

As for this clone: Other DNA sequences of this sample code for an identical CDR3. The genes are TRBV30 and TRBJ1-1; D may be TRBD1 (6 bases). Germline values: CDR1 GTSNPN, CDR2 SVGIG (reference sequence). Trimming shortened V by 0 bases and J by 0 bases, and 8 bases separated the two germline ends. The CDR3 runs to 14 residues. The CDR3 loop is CAWSVTGLNTEAFF. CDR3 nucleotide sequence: TGTGCCTGGAGTGTGACAGGTCTGAACACTGAAGCTTTCTTT.

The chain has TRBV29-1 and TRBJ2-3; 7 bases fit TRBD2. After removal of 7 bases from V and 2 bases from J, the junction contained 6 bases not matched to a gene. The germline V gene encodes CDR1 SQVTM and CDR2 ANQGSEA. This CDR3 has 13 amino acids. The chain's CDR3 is CSAVSGYTDTQYF. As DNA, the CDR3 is TGCAGCGCTGTTAGCGGGTACACAGATACGCAGTATTTT.

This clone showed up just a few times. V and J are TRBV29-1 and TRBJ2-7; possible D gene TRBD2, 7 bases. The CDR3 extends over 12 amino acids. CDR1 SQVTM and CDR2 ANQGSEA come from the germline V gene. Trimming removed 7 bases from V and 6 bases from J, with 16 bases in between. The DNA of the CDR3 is TGCAGCGCTCCACAGGGCGGGGGCGAGCAGTACTTC. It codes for CSAPQGGGEQYF.

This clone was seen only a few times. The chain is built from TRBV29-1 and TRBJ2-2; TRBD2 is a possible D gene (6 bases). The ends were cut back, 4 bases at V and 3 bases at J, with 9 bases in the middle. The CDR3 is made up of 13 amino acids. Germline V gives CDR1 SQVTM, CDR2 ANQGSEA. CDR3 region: CSVVGGYTGELFF. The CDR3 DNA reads TGCAGCGTTGTGGGGGGTTACACCGGGGAGCTGTTTTTT.